This T cell receptor beta chain originates from a study of blood T cell repertoires in COVID-19. Study background: T cells, B-cell-depleted T cells, or PBMCs provided the cDNA or gDNA that served as material.

The V gene end was trimmed by 0 bases and the J gene end by 6 bases; junction bases not matched to a gene: 5. This CDR3 has 15 residues. Germline-derived CDR1 and CDR2 are SGHRS and YFSETQ. In the authors' methods: It was from reference gene primer amplification that nucleated cell counts were estimated. Profiled with immunoSEQ multiplex PCR; TCRdb holds only in-frame clones, not every one. The D gene and trimming were derived from the DNA, and the V and J assignments and clone size from that table. The sample contains approximately 250,000 clones, approximately 89% of which appear only once. This clonotype was sampled from a woman in her 70s with COVID-19, enrolled during active disease. The J gene is TRBJ2-1, the V gene TRBV5-1, with 8 bases lining up with TRBD2. Input material: peripheral blood. As DNA, the CDR3 is TGCGCCAGCAGCTTGGTGAGCGGGAGCGGCAATGAGCAGTTCTTC. Translated, it gives CASSLVSGSGNEQFF.